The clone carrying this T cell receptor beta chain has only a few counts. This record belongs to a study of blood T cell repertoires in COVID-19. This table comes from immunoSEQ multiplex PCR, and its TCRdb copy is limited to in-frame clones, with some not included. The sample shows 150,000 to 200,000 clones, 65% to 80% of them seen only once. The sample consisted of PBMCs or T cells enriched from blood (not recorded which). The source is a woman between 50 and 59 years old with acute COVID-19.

CDR3 nucleotides: TGCGCCAGCAGCCAAGGTCGGGGGGCGGTTGGCAATCAGCCCCAGCATTTT. This sequence encodes CASSQGRGAVGNQPQHF. This sequence joins TRBV4-3 and TRBJ1-5, with a weak D call TRBD1 (6 bases). The CDR3 spans 17 residues. The germline gives CDR1 LGHNA, CDR2 YSLEER. V lost 1 base, J lost 2 bases, and 15 bases lay in between.